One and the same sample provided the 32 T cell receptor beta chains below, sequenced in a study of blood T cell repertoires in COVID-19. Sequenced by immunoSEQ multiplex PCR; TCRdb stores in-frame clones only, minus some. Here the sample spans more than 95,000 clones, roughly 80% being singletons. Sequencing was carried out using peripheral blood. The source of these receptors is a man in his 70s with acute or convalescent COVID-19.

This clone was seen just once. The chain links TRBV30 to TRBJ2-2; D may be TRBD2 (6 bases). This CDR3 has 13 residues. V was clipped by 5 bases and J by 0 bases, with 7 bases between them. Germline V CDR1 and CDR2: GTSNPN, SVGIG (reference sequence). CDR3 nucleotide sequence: TGTGCCTGGGGACTAACGAACACCGGGGAGCTGTTTTTT. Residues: CAWGLTNTGELFF.

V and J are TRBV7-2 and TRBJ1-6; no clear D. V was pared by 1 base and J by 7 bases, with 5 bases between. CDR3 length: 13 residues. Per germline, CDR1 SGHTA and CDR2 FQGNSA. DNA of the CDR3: TGTGCCAGCAGCTTAGGAGGAAATTCACCCCTCCACTTT. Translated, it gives CASSLGGNSPLHF.

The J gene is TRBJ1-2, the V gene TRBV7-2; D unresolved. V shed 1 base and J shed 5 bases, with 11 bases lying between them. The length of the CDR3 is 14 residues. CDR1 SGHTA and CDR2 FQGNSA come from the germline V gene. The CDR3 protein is CASSLGAIGYGYTF. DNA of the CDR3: TGTGCCAGCAGCTTAGGAGCGATTGGATATGGCTACACCTTC.

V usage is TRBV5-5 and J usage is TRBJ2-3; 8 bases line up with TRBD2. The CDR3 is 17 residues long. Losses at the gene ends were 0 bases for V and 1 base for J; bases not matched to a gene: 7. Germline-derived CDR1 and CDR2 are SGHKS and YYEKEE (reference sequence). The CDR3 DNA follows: TGTGCCAGCAGCTTGGTGCAGGCGGGGGGCGGCACAGATACGCAGTATTTT. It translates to CASSLVQAGGGTDTQYF.

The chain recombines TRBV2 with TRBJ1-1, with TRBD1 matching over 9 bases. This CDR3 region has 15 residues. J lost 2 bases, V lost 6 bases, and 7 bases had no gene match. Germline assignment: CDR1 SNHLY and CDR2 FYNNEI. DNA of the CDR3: TGTGCCAGCAGACTTCGACAGGGGGGAAACACTGAAGCTTTCTTT. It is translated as CASRLRQGGNTEAFF.

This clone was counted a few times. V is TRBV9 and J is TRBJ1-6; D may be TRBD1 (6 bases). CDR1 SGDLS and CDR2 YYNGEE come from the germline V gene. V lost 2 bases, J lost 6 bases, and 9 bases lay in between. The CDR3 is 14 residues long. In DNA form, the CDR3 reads TGTGCCAGCAGCGTCGGACAGCCTAATTCACCCCTCCACTTT. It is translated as CASSVGQPNSPLHF.

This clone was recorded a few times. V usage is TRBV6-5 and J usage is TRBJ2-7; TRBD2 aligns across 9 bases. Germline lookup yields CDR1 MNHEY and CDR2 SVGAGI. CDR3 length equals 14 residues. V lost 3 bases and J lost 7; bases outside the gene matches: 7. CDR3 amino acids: CASSYYSGGSEQYF. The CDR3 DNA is TGTGCCAGCAGTTATTATAGCGGGGGTTCGGAGCAGTACTTC.

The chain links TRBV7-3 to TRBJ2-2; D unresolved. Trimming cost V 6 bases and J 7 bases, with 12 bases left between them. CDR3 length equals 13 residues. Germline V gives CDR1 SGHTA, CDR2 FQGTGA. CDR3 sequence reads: CASSVQEDGELFF. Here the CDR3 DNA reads TGTGCCAGCAGTGTTCAAGAGGACGGGGAGCTGTTTTTT. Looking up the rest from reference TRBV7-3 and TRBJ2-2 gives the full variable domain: GAGVSQTPSNKVTEKGKYVELRCDPISGHTALYWYRQSLGQGPEFLIYFQGTGAADDSGLPNDRFFAVRPEGSVSTLKIQRTERGDSAVYLCASSVQEDGELFFGEGSRLTVL.

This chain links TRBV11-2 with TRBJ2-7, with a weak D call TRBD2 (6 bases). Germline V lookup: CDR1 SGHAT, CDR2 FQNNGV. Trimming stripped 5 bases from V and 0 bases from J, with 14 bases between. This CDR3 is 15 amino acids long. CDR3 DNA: TGTGCCAGCAGCCCGCATAGCGGCCCCTCCTACGAGCAGTACTTC. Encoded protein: CASSPHSGPSYEQYF. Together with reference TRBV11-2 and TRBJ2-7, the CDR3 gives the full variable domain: EAGVAQSPRYKIIEKRQSVAFWCNPISGHATLYWYQQILGQGPKLLIQFQNNGVVDDSQLPKDRFSAERLKGVDSTLKIQPAKLEDSAVYLCASSPHSGPSYEQYFGPGTRLTVT.

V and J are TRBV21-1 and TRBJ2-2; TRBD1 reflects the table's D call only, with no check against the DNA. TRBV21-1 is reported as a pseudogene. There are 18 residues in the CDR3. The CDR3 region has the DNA TGTGCCAGCAGCAAAGGAAAATCGAGGGACAGGGGAGCCGGGGAGCTGTTTTTT. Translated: CASSKGKSRDRGAGELFF.

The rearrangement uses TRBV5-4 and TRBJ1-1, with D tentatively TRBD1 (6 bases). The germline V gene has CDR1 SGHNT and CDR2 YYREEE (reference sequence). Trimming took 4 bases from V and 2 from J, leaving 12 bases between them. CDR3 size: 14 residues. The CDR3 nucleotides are TGTGCCAGCAGCCAAGGACAGCAAAACACTGAAGCTTTCTTT. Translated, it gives CASSQGQQNTEAFF. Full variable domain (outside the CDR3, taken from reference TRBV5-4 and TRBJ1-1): ETGVTQSPTHLIKTRGQQVTLRCSSQSGHNTVSWYQQALGQGPQFIFQYYREEENGRGNFPPRFSGLQFPNYSSELNVNALELDDSALYLCASSQGQQNTEAFFGQGTRLTVV.

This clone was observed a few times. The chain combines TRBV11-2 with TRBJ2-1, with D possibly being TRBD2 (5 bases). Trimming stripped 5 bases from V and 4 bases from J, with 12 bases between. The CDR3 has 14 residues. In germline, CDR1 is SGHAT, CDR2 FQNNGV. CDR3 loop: CASSPSGLYNEQFF. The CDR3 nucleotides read TGTGCCAGCAGCCCATCCGGACTGTACAATGAGCAGTTCTTC.

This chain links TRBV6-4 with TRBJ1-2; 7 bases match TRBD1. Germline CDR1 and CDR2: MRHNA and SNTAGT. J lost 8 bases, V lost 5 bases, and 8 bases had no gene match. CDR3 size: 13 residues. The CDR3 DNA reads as TGTGCCAGCAGTAACAGGGGAGCGGGCGGCTACACCTTC. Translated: CASSNRGAGGYTF.

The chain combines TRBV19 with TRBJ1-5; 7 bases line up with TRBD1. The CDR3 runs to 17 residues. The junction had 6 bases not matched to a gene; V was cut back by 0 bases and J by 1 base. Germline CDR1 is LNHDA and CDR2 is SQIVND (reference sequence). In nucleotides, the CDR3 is TGTGCCAGTAGTATAGAGACGACAGGGTTGAGCAATCAGCCCCAGCATTTT. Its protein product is CASSIETTGLSNQPQHF.

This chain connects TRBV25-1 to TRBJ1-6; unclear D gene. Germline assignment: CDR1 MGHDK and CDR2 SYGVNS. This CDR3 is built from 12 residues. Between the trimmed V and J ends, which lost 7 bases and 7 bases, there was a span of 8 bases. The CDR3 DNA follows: TGTGCCAGCATGGCGGGCAATTCACCCCTCCACTTT. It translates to CASMAGNSPLHF.

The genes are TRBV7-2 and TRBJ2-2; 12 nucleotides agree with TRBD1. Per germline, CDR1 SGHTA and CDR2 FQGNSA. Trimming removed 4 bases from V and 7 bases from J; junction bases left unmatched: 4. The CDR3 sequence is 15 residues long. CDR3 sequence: CASSWDRGLGGELFF. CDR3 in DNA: TGTGCCAGCAGCTGGGACAGGGGGCTTGGCGGGGAGCTGTTTTTT. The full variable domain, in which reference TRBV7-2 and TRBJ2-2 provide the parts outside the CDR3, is GAGVSQSPSNKVTEKGKDVELRCDPISGHTALYWYRQSLGQGLEFLIYFQGNSAPDKSGLPSDRFSAERTGGSVSTLTIQRTQQEDSAVYLCASSWDRGLGGELFFGEGSRLTVL.

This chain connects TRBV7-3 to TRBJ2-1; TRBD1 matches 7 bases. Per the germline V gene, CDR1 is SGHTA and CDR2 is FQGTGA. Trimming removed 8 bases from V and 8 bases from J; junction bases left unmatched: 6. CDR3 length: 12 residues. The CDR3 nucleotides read TGTGCCAGCGAGTGGACAGGTCATGAGCAGTTCTTC. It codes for CASEWTGHEQFF.

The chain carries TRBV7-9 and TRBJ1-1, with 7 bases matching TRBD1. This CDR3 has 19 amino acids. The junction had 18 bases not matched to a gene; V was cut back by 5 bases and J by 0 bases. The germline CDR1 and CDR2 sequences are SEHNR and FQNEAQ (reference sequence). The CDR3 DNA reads TGTGCCAGCAGCCCCCGATATGACCCCGGGACAGCTATGAACACTGAAGCTTTCTTT. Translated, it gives CASSPRYDPGTAMNTEAFF. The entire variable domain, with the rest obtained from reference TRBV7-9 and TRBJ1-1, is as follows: DTGVSQNPRHKITKRGQNVTFRCDPISEHNRLYWYRQTLGQGPEFLTYFQNEAQLEKSRLLSDRFSAERPKGSFSTLEIQRTEQGDSAMYLCASSPRYDPGTAMNTEAFFGQGTRLTVV.

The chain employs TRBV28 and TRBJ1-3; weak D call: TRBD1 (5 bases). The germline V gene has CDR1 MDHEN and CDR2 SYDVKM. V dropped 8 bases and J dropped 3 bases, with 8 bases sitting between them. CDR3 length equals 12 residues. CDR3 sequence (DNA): TGTGCCAGCGGGGCCTTTGGAAACACCATATATTTT. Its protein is CASGAFGNTIYF. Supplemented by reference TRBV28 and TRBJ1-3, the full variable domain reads DVKVTQSSRYLVKRTGEKVFLECVQDMDHENMFWYRQDPGLGLRLIYFSYDVKMKEKGDIPEGYSVSREKKERFSLILESASTNQTSMYLCASGAFGNTIYFGEGSWLTVV.

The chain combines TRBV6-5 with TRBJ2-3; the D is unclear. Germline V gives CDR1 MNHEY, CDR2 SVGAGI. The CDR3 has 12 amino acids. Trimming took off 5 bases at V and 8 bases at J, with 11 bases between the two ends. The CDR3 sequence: CASSTSQRTQYF. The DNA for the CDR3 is TGTGCCAGCAGTACAAGTCAGCGTACGCAGTATTTT.

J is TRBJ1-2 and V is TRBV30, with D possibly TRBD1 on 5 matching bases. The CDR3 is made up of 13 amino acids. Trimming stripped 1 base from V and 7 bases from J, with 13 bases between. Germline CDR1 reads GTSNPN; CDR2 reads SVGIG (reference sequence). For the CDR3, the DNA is TGTGCCTGGAGTGAGGGGCAGGGAGGTGGCTACACCTTC. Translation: CAWSEGQGGGYTF.

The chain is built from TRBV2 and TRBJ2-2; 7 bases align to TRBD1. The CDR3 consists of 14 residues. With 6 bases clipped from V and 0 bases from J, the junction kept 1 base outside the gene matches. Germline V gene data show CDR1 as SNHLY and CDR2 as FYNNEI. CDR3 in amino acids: CASRGTANTGELFF. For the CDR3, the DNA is TGTGCCAGCAGGGGGACAGCGAACACCGGGGAGCTGTTTTTT.

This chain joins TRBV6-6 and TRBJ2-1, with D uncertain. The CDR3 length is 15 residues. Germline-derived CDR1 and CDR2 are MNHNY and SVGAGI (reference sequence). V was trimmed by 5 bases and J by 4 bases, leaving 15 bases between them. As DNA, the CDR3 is TGTGCCAGCAGTCATCTCCTCTCACTTTACAATGAGCAGTTCTTC. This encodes CASSHLLSLYNEQFF.

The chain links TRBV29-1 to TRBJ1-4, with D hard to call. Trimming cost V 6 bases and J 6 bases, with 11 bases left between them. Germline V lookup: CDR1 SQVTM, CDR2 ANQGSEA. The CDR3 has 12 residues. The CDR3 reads CSVKAGDEKLFF. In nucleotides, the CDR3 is TGCAGCGTGAAGGCCGGGGATGAAAAACTGTTTTTT.

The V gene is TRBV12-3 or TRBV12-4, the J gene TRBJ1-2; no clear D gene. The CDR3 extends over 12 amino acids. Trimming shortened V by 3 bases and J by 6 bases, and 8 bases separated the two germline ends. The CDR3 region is CASSFWSDGYTF. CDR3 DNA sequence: TGTGCCAGCAGTTTCTGGTCAGATGGCTACACCTTC.

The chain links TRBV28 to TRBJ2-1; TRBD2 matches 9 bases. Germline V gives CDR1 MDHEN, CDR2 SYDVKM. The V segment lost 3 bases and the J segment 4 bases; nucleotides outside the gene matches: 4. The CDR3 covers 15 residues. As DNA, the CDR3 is TGTGCCAGCAGTTTCCGTCTAGCGGGATACAATGAGCAGTTCTTC. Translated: CASSFRLAGYNEQFF.

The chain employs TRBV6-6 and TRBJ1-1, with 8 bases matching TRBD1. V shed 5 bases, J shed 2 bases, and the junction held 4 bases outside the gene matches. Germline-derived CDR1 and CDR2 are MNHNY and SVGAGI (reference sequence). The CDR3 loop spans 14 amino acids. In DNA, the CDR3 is TGTGCCAGCAGTGGGGGACAGGCAAACACTGAAGCTTTCTTT. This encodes CASSGGQANTEAFF.

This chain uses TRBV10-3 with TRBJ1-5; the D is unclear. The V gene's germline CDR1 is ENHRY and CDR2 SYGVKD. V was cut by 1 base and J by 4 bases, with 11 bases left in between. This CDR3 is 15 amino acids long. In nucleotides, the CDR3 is TGTGCCATCAGTGAGTGGGTAGGGAGGAATCAGCCCCAGCATTTT. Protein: CAISEWVGRNQPQHF.

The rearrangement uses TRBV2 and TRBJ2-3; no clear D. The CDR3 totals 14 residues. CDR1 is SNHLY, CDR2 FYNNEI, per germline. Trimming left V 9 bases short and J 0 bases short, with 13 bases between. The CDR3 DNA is TGTGCCAGTAAAGAAAAAACTAGCACAGATACGCAGTATTTT. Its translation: CASKEKTSTDTQYF.

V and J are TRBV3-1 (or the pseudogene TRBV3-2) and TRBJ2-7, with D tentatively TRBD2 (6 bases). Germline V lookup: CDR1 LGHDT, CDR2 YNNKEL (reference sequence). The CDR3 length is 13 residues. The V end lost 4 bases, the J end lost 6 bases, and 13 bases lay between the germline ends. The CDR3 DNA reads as TGTGCCAGCAGCCCCATTGGAGCGGGCGAGCAGTACTTC. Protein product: CASSPIGAGEQYF.

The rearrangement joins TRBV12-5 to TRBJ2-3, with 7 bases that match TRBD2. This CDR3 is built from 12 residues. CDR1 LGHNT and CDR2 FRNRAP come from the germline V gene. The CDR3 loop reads CAPGGTYGTQYF. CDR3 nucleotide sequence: TGTGCCCCCGGGGGGACGTACGGTACGCAGTATTTT.

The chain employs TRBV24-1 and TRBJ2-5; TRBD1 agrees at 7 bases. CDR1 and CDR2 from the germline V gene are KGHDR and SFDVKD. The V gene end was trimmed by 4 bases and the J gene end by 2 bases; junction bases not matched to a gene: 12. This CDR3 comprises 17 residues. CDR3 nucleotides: TGTGCCACCAGTGACCCCCGACAGGGTAATGATCAAGAGACCCAGTACTTC. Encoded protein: CATSDPRQGNDQETQYF.